The source of this T cell receptor beta chain is a study of T cells in Graves' hyperthyroidism and ophthalmopathy. Subjects with ophthalmopathy showed a Clinical Activity Score no lower than 3, a NOSPECS grade no lower than 4, and a duration shorter than 3 months. Amplified regions were TCR beta CDR3 sequences from RNA transcripts. A first-round RT-PCR of the TCR CDR3 used the HTBI primer set. TCRdb used MiXCR to reprocess the multiplex PCR reads, holding one entry per CDR3 protein. The table shows approximately 690,000 distinct CDR3 sequences, with approximately 14% occurring only once. Study-wide findings and caveats: Ophthalmopathy onset followed model prediction by a median roughly 6 months.

This clonotype has a count of ten or more. The antigen remains unidentified. This CDR3 is built from 15 residues. Germline CDR1 reads SGHRS; CDR2 reads YFSETQ. V lost 0 bases to trimming and J lost 3 bases, with 12 bases between them. Sequencing used blood. This TCR derives from a woman aged 45-59 years with Graves' ophthalmopathy. The rearrangement links TRBV5-1 to TRBJ1-2; weak D call: TRBD1 (5 bases). This CDR3 reads CASSLAGEGYYGYTF. DNA of the CDR3: TGCGCCAGCAGCTTGGCGGGGGAAGGGTACTATGGCTACACCTTC.